These 25 T cell receptor beta chains were sequenced from one sample in a study of T cells in Graves' hyperthyroidism and ophthalmopathy. RNA transcripts provided the source from which TCR beta CDR3 regions were amplified. The TCR CDR3 first-round RT-PCR relied on the HTBI primer set. A single record per CDR3 protein comes from TCRdb applying MiXCR to the multiplex PCR reads. The sample has 560,000 or so distinct CDR3 sequences, just under 20% seen once. The sample consisted of blood. The source of these receptors is a man in his forties with Graves' ophthalmopathy.

The chain carries TRBV3-1 and TRBJ2-1; 9 nucleotides align to TRBD1. V was pared by 6 bases and J by 7 bases, with 4 bases of the junction left unmatched. The CDR3 length is 13 residues. The germline gives CDR1 LGHDT, CDR2 YNNKEL (reference sequence). CDR3 DNA sequence: TGTGCCAGCAGGACGGGACAGGGTAATGAGCAGTTCTTC. Its protein is CASRTGQGNEQFF.

This clonotype has a count of ten or more. The rearrangement links TRBV18 to TRBJ2-5; TRBD1 aligns across 9 bases. V shed 8 bases, J shed 1 base, and the junction held 5 bases outside the gene matches. The length of the CDR3 is 14 residues. Germline CDR1 is KGHSH and CDR2 is LQKENI. The CDR3 DNA is TGTGCCAGCAGCCCACAGGGGGCCCAAGAGACCCAGTACTTC. It specifies CASSPQGAQETQYF.

This clonotype was counted between two and nine times. The genes are TRBV12-3 or TRBV12-4 and TRBJ1-2; a weak D match, TRBD1 (6 bases). V lost 7 bases to trimming and J lost 4 bases, with 19 bases between them. The CDR3 has 15 residues. This CDR3 is CASTLGQGRGYGYTF. For the CDR3, the DNA is TGTGCCAGCACCTTAGGGCAGGGGAGAGGCTATGGCTACACCTTC.

In this sample, this clonotype turned up many times. The chain combines TRBV28 with TRBJ1-1; 8 positions match TRBD1. The CDR3 has 17 residues. CDR1 and CDR2 from the germline V gene are MDHEN and SYDVKM. With 7 bases clipped from V and 0 bases from J, the junction kept 13 bases outside the gene matches. The CDR3 DNA follows: TGTGCCAGCATCCTCCCCCAGGGGGCAGGTGTGAACACTGAAGCTTTCTTT. Translated, it gives CASILPQGAGVNTEAFF.

This clonotype was counted only a few times. This chain connects TRBV20-1 to TRBJ1-5; 8 positions match TRBD1. The CDR3 sequence is 16 residues long. Germline V CDR1 and CDR2: DFQATT, SNEGSKA (reference sequence). J gave up 1 base and V 5 bases, and 10 bases lay outside the gene matches. CDR3 loop: CSACGTGVGSNQPQHF. The DNA of the CDR3 is TGCAGTGCTTGCGGGACAGGCGTTGGGAGCAATCAGCCCCAGCATTTT.

As for this clonotype: This clone may be a read error of a much larger clone one base away. This chain connects TRBV7-9 to TRBJ1-6, with D possibly matching TRBD1 (5 bases). CDR1 and CDR2 (germline): SEHNR, FQNEAQ (reference sequence). Trimming took off 4 bases at V and 8 bases at J, with 15 bases between the two ends. The CDR3 sequence is 15 residues long. DNA for the CDR3: TGTGCCAGCAGCTCCCGGAGACGGGGGTATTCACCCCTCCACTTT. Translating gives CASSSRRRGYSPLHF.

This clonotype showed up many times. The chain uses TRBV28 and TRBJ2-1; the match to TRBD1 covers 7 bases. CDR3 length: 16 residues. Trimming at V came to 6 bases and at J to 6 bases, leaving 14 bases not matched to a gene. In germline, CDR1 is MDHEN, CDR2 SYDVKM. Here the CDR3 reads CASSSFGTEEVNEQFF. The CDR3 DNA reads TGTGCCAGCAGCAGTTTCGGGACAGAGGAAGTCAATGAGCAGTTCTTC.

CDR3 in amino acids: CAISDPGRNTEAFF. The DNA of the CDR3 is TGTGCCATCAGTGACCCGGGCAGGAACACTGAAGCTTTCTTT. The chain recombines TRBV10-3 with TRBJ1-1; D unclear. The CDR3 spans 14 residues. Germline-derived CDR1 and CDR2 are ENHRY and SYGVKD. The V and J ends lost 3 bases and 1 base respectively, with 9 bases between them.

This clonotype has more than one count but fewer than ten. The genes are TRBV30 and TRBJ1-5; D is unclear. Germline V gene data show CDR1 as GTSNPN and CDR2 as SVGIG (reference sequence). The CDR3 is 14 residues long. Trimming pared 0 bases from V and 4 bases from J, leaving 10 bases between. CDR3 sequence: CAWSVSSRNQPQHF. DNA for the CDR3: TGTGCCTGGAGTGTAAGCAGCAGAAATCAGCCCCAGCATTTT.

This clonotype was recorded many times. Here the CDR3 reads CASRPTERRTQYF. The CDR3 coding sequence is TGTGCCAGCAGACCGACAGAGAGGAGAACCCAGTACTTC. The V and J genes are TRBV12-3 or TRBV12-4 and TRBJ2-5, with a possible D match to TRBD1 (5 bases). V was shortened by 6 bases and J by 8 bases, with 16 bases between the two germline ends. The CDR3 runs to 13 residues.

The sample holds many counts of this clonotype. The chain is built from TRBV24-1 and TRBJ2-2; no reliable D call. The CDR3 has 14 residues. The V end was cut by 4 bases, the J end by 5 bases, with 10 bases between. CDR1 is KGHDR and CDR2 is SFDVKD in the germline V gene. CDR3 residues: CATSEPGGTGELFF. The CDR3 coding sequence is TGTGCCACCAGTGAGCCCGGTGGAACCGGGGAGCTGTTTTTT.

This clonotype was found a few times. This chain connects TRBV29-1 to TRBJ2-3; perhaps TRBD2 as D (5 bases). V was cut by 6 bases and J by 0 bases, with 16 bases left in between. CDR3 length: 15 amino acids. Germline CDR1 and CDR2: SQVTM and ANQGSEA. CDR3 loop: CSVSKRLPSTDTQYF. The CDR3 nucleotides read TGCAGCGTCTCAAAGCGGCTACCTAGCACAGATACGCAGTATTTT.

This clonotype was observed many times. The chain has TRBV12-3 or TRBV12-4 and TRBJ2-3; the D is unclear. Trimming pared 5 bases from V and 6 bases from J, leaving 15 bases between. The CDR3 spans 14 residues. The CDR3 spells CASSPTRSGDTQYF. As DNA, the CDR3 is TGTGCCAGCAGTCCGACCCGATCTGGGGATACGCAGTATTTT.

This clonotype was counted a few times. J is TRBJ2-3 and V is TRBV5-1; D gene uncertain. The CDR3 is 16 residues long. The ends were cut back, 0 bases at V and 0 bases at J, with 11 bases in the middle. Germline values: CDR1 SGHRS, CDR2 YFSETQ. The CDR3 sequence is CASSLAGAASTDTQYF. In nucleotides, the CDR3 is TGCGCCAGCAGCTTGGCAGGAGCCGCTAGCACAGATACGCAGTATTTT. Combining the CDR3 with reference TRBV5-1 and TRBJ2-3 gives the whole variable domain KAGVTQTPRYLIKTRGQQVTLSCSPISGHRSVSWYQQTPGQGLQFLFEYFSETQRNKGNFPGRFSGRQFSNSRSEMNVSTLELGDSALYLCASSLAGAASTDTQYFGPGTRLTVL.

The chain has TRBV6-2 or TRBV6-3 and TRBJ1-2, with 8 bases fitting TRBD1. J was trimmed by 14 bases and V by 10 bases; bases with no gene match: 18. Germline CDR1 reads MNHEY; CDR2 reads SVGEGT. The CDR3 contains 13 residues. The CDR3 sequence: CAIRGTGPYVMTF. As DNA, the CDR3 is TGTGCCATCAGGGGGACAGGACCCTATGTGATGACCTTC.

The chain employs TRBV18 and TRBJ1-2; D not resolved. This CDR3 region has 15 residues. With 0 bases removed from V and 6 bases from J, the gap between germline ends came to 14 bases. Germline V CDR1 and CDR2: KGHSH, LQKENI. The CDR3 spells CASSPPSLGLHGYTF. As DNA, the CDR3 is TGTGCCAGCTCACCACCGTCATTAGGGCTCCATGGCTACACCTTC.

This clonotype was counted at least ten times. This sequence joins TRBV28 and TRBJ2-7; D might be TRBD1 or TRBD2, each matching 5 bases. The V gene lost 5 bases and the J gene lost 0 bases, with 17 bases spanning the gap. Germline V gene sequence: CDR1 MDHEN, CDR2 SYDVKM. The CDR3 contains 16 residues. DNA of the CDR3: TGTGCCAGCAGTGAAGGGGACGTGGGCTTCTCCTACGAGCAGTACTTC. Its translation is CASSEGDVGFSYEQYF.

The rearrangement uses TRBV6-1 and TRBJ1-4, with D possibly matching TRBD1 (6 bases). Germline V gene sequence: CDR1 MNHNS, CDR2 SASEGT. Trimming removed 4 bases from V and 7 bases from J, with 25 bases in between. This CDR3 comprises 18 residues. This CDR3 reads CASSAGPLTQGIREKLFF. In DNA form, the CDR3 reads TGTGCCAGCAGTGCCGGGCCCCTCACGCAGGGGATACGTGAAAAACTGTTTTTT.

In this sample, this clonotype turned up a few times. J is TRBJ2-1 and V is TRBV6-2 or TRBV6-3; 10 nucleotides agree with TRBD2. The CDR3 has 16 residues. Germline-derived CDR1 and CDR2 are MNHEY and SVGEGT. J lost 8 bases, V lost 6 bases, and 13 bases had no gene match. The CDR3 DNA reads as TGTGCCAGCAGCGCTCTCCTAGCGGGAGACTTTGATGAGCAGTTCTTC. Protein product: CASSALLAGDFDEQFF.

The V call is TRBV12-3 or TRBV12-4, the J call TRBJ1-1, with 9 bases matching TRBD1. This CDR3 region has 14 residues. Trimming cost V 3 bases and J 8 bases; bases outside gene matches: 7. The CDR3 here is CASSLVPGQGEAFF. CDR3 bases: TGTGCCAGCAGTTTGGTTCCGGGACAGGGAGAAGCTTTCTTT.

This clonotype has a handful of counts. The chain employs TRBV27 and TRBJ2-3; 10 bases agree with TRBD1. The CDR3 totals 14 residues. V dropped 5 bases and J dropped 4; count of bases not matched to a gene: 3. Germline V gene sequence: CDR1 MNHEY, CDR2 SMNVEV (reference sequence). The CDR3 DNA sequence: TGTGCCAGCAGTCGGGACAGGGGTCCAGATACGCAGTATTTT. Protein product: CASSRDRGPDTQYF.

This clonotype was picked up a small number of times. The chain links TRBV4-3 to TRBJ2-7; 7 positions agree with TRBD1. From germline, CDR1 is LGHNA and CDR2 YSLEER. J gave up 0 bases and V 3 bases, and 5 bases lay outside the gene matches. The CDR3 is made up of 15 amino acids. CDR3 DNA sequence: TGCGCCAGCAGCCACACGACAGGGAGCTCCTACGAGCAGTACTTC. Encoded protein: CASSHTTGSSYEQYF.

This clonotype was seen a few times. The chain joins TRBV6-1 to TRBJ1-5; a weak D match, TRBD1 (5 bases). In germline, CDR1 is MNHNS, CDR2 SASEGT. V lost 4 bases and J lost 6, with 13 bases in between. The CDR3 totals 14 residues. CDR3 nucleotide sequence: TGTGCCAGCAGTGGTGCCCAGGGTAGTCAGCCCCAGCATTTT. Translated, it gives CASSGAQGSQPQHF.

The V call is TRBV12-3 or TRBV12-4, the J call TRBJ2-3, with 13 positions matching TRBD2. CDR3 length: 16 amino acids. The V and J ends lost 6 bases and 6 bases, in that order; junction bases with no gene match: 9. The CDR3 sequence is CASRPAGLAGDDTQYF. CDR3 nucleotides: TGTGCCAGCAGACCCGCCGGACTAGCGGGGGACGATACGCAGTATTTT.

The rearrangement uses TRBV12-3 or TRBV12-4 and TRBJ2-3; the D gene is possibly TRBD2 (5 bases). V lost 6 bases and J lost 2, with 18 bases in between. The CDR3 consists of 16 residues. CDR3: CASRNGLKADTDTQYF. The CDR3, as DNA: TGTGCCAGCAGAAACGGACTGAAGGCGGACACAGATACGCAGTATTTT.